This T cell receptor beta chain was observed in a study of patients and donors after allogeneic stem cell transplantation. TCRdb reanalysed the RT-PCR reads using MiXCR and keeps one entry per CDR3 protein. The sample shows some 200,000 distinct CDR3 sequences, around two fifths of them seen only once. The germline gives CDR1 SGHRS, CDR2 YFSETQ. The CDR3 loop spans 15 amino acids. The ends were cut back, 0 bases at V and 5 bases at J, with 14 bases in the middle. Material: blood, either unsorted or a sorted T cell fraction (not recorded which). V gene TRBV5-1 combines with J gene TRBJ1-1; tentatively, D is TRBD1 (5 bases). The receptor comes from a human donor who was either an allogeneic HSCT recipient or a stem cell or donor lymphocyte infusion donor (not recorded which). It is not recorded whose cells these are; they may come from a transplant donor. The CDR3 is CASSLEGRKGTEAFF. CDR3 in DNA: TGCGCCAGCAGCTTGGAGGGGAGAAAGGGGACTGAAGCTTTCTTT.